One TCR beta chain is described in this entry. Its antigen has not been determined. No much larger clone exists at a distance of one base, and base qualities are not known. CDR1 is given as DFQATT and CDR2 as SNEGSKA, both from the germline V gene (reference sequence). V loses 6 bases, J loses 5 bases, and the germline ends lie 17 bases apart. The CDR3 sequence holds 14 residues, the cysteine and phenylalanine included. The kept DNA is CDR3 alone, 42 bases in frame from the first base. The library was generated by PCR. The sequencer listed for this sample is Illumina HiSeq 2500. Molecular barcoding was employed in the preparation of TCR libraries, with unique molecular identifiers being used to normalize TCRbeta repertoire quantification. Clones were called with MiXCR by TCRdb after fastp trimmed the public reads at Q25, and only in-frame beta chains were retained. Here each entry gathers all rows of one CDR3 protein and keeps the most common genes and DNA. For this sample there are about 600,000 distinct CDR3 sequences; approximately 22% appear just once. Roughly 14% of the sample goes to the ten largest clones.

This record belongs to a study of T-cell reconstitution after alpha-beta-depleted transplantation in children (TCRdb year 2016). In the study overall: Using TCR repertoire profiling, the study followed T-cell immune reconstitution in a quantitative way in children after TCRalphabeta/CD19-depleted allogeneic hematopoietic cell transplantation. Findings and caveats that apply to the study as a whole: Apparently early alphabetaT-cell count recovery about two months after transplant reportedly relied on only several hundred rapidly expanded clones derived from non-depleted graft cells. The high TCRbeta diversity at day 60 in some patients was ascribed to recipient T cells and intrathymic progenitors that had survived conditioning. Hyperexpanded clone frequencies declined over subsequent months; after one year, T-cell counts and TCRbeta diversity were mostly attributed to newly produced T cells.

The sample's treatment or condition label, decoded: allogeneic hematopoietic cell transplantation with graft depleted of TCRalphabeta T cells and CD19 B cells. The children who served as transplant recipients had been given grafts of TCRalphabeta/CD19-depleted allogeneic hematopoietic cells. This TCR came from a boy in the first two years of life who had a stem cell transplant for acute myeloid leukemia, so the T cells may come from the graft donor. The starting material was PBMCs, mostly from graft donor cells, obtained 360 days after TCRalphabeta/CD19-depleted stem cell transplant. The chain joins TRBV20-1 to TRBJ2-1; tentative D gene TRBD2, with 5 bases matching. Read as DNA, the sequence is TGCAGTGCCCGTGTTCGGGGTGGCCACAATGAGCAGTTCTTC. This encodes CSARVRGGHNEQFF.